This TCR beta chain was observed in a study of T cells in Graves' hyperthyroidism and ophthalmopathy. Newly diagnosed patients aged 18 to 65 had hyperthyroidism of under 2 months' duration. The CDR3 sequence is 13 residues long. Trimming left V 2 bases short and J 7 bases short, with 7 bases between. Per germline, CDR1 SGHNT and CDR2 YYREEE (reference sequence). Amplified regions were TCR beta CDR3 sequences from RNA transcripts. The TCR CDR3 was amplified in a first-round RT-PCR using the HTBI primer set. TCRdb re-analysed the multiplex PCR reads in MiXCR, keeping a single row per CDR3 protein. This sample has some 420,000 distinct CDR3 sequences; approximately 15% occur once, and the top ten carry approximately 5.3%.

This clonotype was obtained from a woman younger than 30 with Graves' hyperthyroidism. This chain connects TRBV5-4 to TRBJ1-6; D gene uncertain. Sequenced sample: blood. DNA for the CDR3: TGTGCCAGCAGCTTTAGTGAGAATTCACCCCTCCACTTT. This gives the protein CASSFSENSPLHF.